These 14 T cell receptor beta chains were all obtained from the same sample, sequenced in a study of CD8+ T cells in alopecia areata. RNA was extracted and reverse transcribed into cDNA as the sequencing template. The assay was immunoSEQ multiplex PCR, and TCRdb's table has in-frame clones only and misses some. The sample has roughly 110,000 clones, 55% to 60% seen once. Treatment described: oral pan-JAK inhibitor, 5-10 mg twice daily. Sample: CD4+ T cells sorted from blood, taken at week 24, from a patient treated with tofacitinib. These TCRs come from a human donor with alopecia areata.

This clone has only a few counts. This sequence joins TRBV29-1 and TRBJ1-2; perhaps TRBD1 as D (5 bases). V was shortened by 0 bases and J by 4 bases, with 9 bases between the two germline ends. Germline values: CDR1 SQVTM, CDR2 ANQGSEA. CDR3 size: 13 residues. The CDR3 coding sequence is TGCAGCGTTGAAGATCGCACAGGCTATGGCTACACCTTC. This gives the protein CSVEDRTGYGYTF.

The CDR3 spells CAWSQASGGTEQFF. CDR3 DNA: TGTGCCTGGAGTCAGGCTAGCGGGGGGACTGAGCAGTTCTTC. The V gene is TRBV30, the J gene TRBJ2-1; 11 positions agree with TRBD2. V was clipped by 2 bases and J by 9 bases; unmatched bases: 6. The germline gives CDR1 GTSNPN, CDR2 SVGIG (reference sequence). There are 14 residues in the CDR3.

Here the CDR3 DNA reads TGTGCCAGCAGCGCCGGTGGATATGGCTACACCTTC. Its protein is CASSAGGYGYTF. The chain has TRBV5-4 and TRBJ1-2; D not resolved. The CDR3 has 12 residues. The V gene's germline CDR1 is SGHNT and CDR2 YYREEE (reference sequence). Deletions cut 4 bases from V and 5 bases from J, with 9 bases between.

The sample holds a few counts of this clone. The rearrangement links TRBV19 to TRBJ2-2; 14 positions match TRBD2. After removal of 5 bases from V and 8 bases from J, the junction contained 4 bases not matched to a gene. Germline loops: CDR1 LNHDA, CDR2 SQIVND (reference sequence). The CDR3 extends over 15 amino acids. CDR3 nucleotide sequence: TGTGCCAGTAGTCCCGGGACTAGCGGGAGAGGGGAGCTGTTTTTT. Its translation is CASSPGTSGRGELFF.

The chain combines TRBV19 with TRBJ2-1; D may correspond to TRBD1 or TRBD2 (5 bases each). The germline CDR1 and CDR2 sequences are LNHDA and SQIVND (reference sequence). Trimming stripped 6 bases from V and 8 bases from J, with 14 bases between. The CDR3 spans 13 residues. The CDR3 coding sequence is TGTGCCAGTAGCTCCGGGGACCGGTATGAGCAGTTCTTC. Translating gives CASSSGDRYEQFF.

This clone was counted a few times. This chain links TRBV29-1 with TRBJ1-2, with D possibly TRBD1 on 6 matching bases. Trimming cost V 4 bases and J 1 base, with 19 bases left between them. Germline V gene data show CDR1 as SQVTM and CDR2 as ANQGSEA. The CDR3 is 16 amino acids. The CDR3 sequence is CSVGQATGDFNYGYTF. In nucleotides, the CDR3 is TGCAGCGTTGGACAGGCGACAGGAGATTTTAACTATGGCTACACCTTC.

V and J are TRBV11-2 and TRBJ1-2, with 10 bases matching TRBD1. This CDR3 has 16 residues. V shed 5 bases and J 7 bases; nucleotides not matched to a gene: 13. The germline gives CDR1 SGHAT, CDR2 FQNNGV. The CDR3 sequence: CASSPQTGGASGGYTF. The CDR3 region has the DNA TGTGCCAGCAGCCCCCAGACAGGGGGCGCTTCGGGTGGCTACACCTTC.

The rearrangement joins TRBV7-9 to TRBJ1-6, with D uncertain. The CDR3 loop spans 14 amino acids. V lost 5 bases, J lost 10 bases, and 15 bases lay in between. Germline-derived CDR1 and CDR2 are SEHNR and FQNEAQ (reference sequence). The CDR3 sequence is CASSLDGSASPLHF. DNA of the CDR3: TGTGCCAGCAGCCTAGACGGCTCGGCCTCACCCCTCCACTTT.

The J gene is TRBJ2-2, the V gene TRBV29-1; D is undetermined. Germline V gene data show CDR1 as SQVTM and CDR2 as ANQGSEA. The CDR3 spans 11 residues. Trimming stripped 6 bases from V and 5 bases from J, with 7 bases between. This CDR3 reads CSVSETGELFF. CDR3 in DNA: TGCAGCGTGTCAGAGACCGGGGAGCTGTTTTTT.

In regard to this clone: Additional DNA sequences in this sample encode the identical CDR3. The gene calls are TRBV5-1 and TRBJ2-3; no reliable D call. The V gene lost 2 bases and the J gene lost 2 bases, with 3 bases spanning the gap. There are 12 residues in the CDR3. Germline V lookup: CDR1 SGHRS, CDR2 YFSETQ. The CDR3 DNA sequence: TGCGCCAGCAGCTTCAACACAGATACGCAGTATTTT. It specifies CASSFNTDTQYF.

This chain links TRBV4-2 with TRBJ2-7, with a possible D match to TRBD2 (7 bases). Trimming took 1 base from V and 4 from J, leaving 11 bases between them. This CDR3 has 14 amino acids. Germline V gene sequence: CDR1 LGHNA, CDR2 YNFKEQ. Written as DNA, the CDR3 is TGTGCCAGCAGCCAAGGGGAGGGGGGGTACGAGCAGTACTTC. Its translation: CASSQGEGGYEQYF.

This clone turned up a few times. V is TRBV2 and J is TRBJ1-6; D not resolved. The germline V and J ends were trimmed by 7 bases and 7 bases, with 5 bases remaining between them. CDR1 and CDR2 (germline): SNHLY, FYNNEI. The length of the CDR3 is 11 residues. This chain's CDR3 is CASKENSPLHF. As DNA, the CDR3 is TGTGCCAGCAAGGAGAATTCACCCCTCCACTTT.

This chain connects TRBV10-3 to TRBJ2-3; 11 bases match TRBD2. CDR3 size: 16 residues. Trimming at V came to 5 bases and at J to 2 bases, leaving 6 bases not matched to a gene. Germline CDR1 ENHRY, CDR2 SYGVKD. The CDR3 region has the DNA TGTGCCATCAGTATAGGGACTAGCGGATTCACAGATACGCAGTATTTT. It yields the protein CAISIGTSGFTDTQYF.

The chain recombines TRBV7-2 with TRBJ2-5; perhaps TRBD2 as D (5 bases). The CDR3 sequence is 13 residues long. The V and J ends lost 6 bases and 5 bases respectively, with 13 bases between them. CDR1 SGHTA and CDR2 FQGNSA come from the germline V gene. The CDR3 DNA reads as TGTGCCAGCAGTCCTACTAGAGAGGAGACCCAGTACTTC. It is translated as CASSPTREETQYF.